This T cell receptor beta chain was profiled in a study of blood T cells in healthy people across ages. Overall study findings and caveats: Per million T cells, TCR beta diversity dropped roughly linearly as age increased. Shifts in expanded clonotypes may have been confounded by donor CMV status, which was unknown. PBMCs left unsorted prevented a conclusive naive versus antigen-experienced comparison.

The sample holds one count of this clonotype. Antigen specificity is unknown. One end of the junction fails to match germline, which may point to a read error. Looked up from germline, CDR1 is SNHLY and CDR2 is FYNNEI. The CDR3 totals 11 residues. A second PCR of 7 to 11 cycles used a sample-barcoded 5' primer and a J-beta primer mix. Each cDNA molecule, via a template-switch adaptor with 12 random nucleotides, was tagged. TCRdb passed the 5' RACE reads through MiXCR, listing each CDR3 protein once. The sample lists around 1.1 million distinct CDR3 sequences; more than 30% were seen once. Sequencing was performed on blood. This clonotype was sampled from a man younger than 35 in good health. The V and J genes are TRBV2 and TRBJ2-5; no clear D gene. The CDR3 protein is CTSSEKVSQYF. CDR3 nucleotides: TGTACCAGCAGTGAAAAGGTTTCGCAGTACTTC.